This paragraph reports one T cell receptor (beta chain). The study sequenced TCR beta in blood CD8+ and CD4+ T cells. This entry belongs to a study of CD8 T cells in Susac syndrome. Reverse transcription of about 0.5 to 1 ug RNA used random hexamers. The authors amplified TCR beta CDR3 across 54 Vbeta and 13 Jbeta using immunoSEQ multiplex PCR. TCRdb redid the calling of the immunoSEQ multiplex PCR reads with MiXCR, one entry per CDR3 protein. The sample lists roughly 120,000 distinct CDR3 sequences; roughly 94% were seen once. The germline V and J ends were trimmed by 6 bases and 2 bases, with 10 bases remaining between them. This CDR3 is built from 13 residues. Germline loops: CDR1 SGDLS, CDR2 YYNGEE.

Sequences were obtained from CD4+ T cells from PBMCs. The receptor was derived from a human donor with multiple sclerosis. V usage is TRBV9 and J usage is TRBJ2-3, with no clear D. CDR3 coding DNA: TGTGCCAGCAATCGATTGAACACAGATACGCAGTATTTT. Its protein is CASNRLNTDTQYF.